Listed here are 23 T cell receptor beta chains from one sample, sequenced in a study of identical twins. Each CDR3 protein is one row after TCRdb ran MiXCR on the 5' RACE reads. The sample holds 450,000 to 500,000 distinct CDR3 sequences, 14% seen once. The sample was also linked to a second study, of yellow fever vaccine responses in identical twins.

Sequencing used CD4+ T cells sorted from blood. The receptors stem from a woman aged 18-35 years in good health.

This clonotype was counted a few times. V gene TRBV10-3 combines with J gene TRBJ1-1; D is uncertain. Trimming left V 6 bases short and J 1 base short, with 9 bases between. Germline CDR1 is ENHRY and CDR2 is SYGVKD. The CDR3 spans 13 residues. CDR3 loop: CAIRMGENTEAFF. In DNA form, the CDR3 reads TGTGCCATCAGGATGGGTGAGAACACTGAAGCTTTCTTT.

The table lists this clonotype with a few counts. The gene calls are TRBV10-3 and TRBJ2-6, with 9 bases lining up with TRBD1. The V and J ends lost 4 bases and 2 bases, in that order; junction bases with no gene match: 9. This CDR3 is built from 18 residues. CDR1 and CDR2 (germline): ENHRY, SYGVKD. The CDR3 DNA sequence: TGTGCCATCAGTGGAACGACAGGGGGGCCTACTGGGGCCAACGTCCTGACTTTC. Protein sequence: CAISGTTGGPTGANVLTF.

This clonotype was detected only once. The rearrangement joins TRBV30 to TRBJ1-1; D remains unclear. There are 10 residues in the CDR3. V was shortened by 2 bases and J by 9 bases, with 7 bases between the two germline ends. Germline V gives CDR1 GTSNPN, CDR2 SVGIG (reference sequence). The CDR3 sequence: CAWSKDKAFF. CDR3 nucleotide sequence: TGTGCCTGGAGTAAGGATAAAGCTTTCTTT.

This clonotype was found many times. An end of the junction does not agree with germline; a read error may underlie this. V gene TRBV5-1 combines with J gene TRBJ2-7; 7 bases agree with TRBD2. This CDR3 contains 15 residues. From germline, CDR1 is SGHRS and CDR2 YFSETQ. For the CDR3, the DNA is TGTGCCAGCAGCTTAGAGACGGGAGGCTCCTACGAGCAGTACTTC. It specifies CASSLETGGSYEQYF. Full variable domain (missing parts from reference TRBV5-1 and TRBJ2-7): KAGVTQTPRYLIKTRGQQVTLSCSPISGHRSVSWYQQTPGQGLQFLFEYFSETQRNKGNFPGRFSGRQFSNSRSEMNVSTLELGDSALYLCASSLETGGSYEQYFGPGTRLTVT.

The V gene is TRBV19, the J gene TRBJ1-5, with 7 bases identical to TRBD1. V lost 2 bases, J lost 7 bases, and 5 bases stayed unmatched. This CDR3 is built from 14 residues. Germline CDR1 LNHDA, CDR2 SQIVND (reference sequence). Written as DNA, the CDR3 is TGTGCCAGTAGTATAAGAGGGGGCGGACAGCCCCAGCATTTT. Its translation is CASSIRGGGQPQHF. The variable domain in full, completed from reference TRBV19 and TRBJ1-5, reads DGGITQSPKYLFRKEGQNVTLSCEQNLNHDAMYWYRQDPGQGLRLIYYSQIVNDFQKGDIAEGYSVSREKKESFPLTVTSAQKNPTAFYLCASSIRGGGQPQHFGDGTRLSIL.

This clonotype was recorded many times. CDR3 sequence (DNA): TGCGCCAGCAGCTTGAACCCCGGGGGGAACACCGGGGAGCTGTTTTTT. Protein product: CASSLNPGGNTGELFF. The chain uses TRBV5-1 and TRBJ2-2, with D perhaps TRBD2 (6 bases). The CDR3 has 16 residues. Trimming took 1 base from V and 1 from J, leaving 11 bases between them. Germline assignment: CDR1 SGHRS and CDR2 YFSETQ.

This clonotype was counted between two and nine times. The V gene is TRBV6-5, the J gene TRBJ2-7; D not resolved. Trimming cost V 0 bases and J 2 bases, with 8 bases left between them. There are 14 residues in the CDR3. Germline V CDR1 and CDR2: MNHEY, SVGAGI. The CDR3, as DNA: TGTGCCAGCAGTTACTCGGCACAGACCTACGAGCAGTACTTC. Its protein product is CASSYSAQTYEQYF.

This clonotype turned up a few times. The CDR3 coding sequence is TGCAGCGTTGATTTCCCATCGGGGGAGACCCAGTACTTC. Its protein is CSVDFPSGETQYF. The chain links TRBV29-1 to TRBJ2-5, with D possibly TRBD2 on 5 matching bases. Per the germline V gene, CDR1 is SQVTM and CDR2 is ANQGSEA. V was shortened by 3 bases and J by 5 bases, with 13 bases between the two germline ends. The CDR3 length is 13 residues.

This chain joins TRBV6-5 and TRBJ2-2, with TRBD1 matching over 12 bases. CDR3 length: 15 amino acids. CDR1 and CDR2 from the germline V gene are MNHEY and SVGAGI. V shed 4 bases and J 7 bases; nucleotides not matched to a gene: 4. CDR3 sequence: CASSSGTGGLGELFF. The CDR3 nucleotides are TGTGCCAGCAGTTCCGGGACAGGGGGCCTCGGGGAGCTGTTTTTT.

This clonotype has a handful of counts. The V call is TRBV7-9, the J call TRBJ2-3, with D possibly called TRBD1 or TRBD2 (5 bases each). This CDR3 region has 16 residues. Germline V gives CDR1 SEHNR, CDR2 FQNEAQ (reference sequence). Trimming stripped 5 bases from V and 0 bases from J, with 15 bases between. CDR3 sequence (DNA): TGTGCCAGCAGCCCCGGGACGCGCGTCAGCACAGATACGCAGTATTTT. This sequence encodes CASSPGTRVSTDTQYF.

The sample holds a few counts of this clonotype. The rearrangement links TRBV6-1 to TRBJ2-7, with TRBD1 matching 12 bases. Germline V gene lookup returns CDR1 MNHNS and CDR2 SASEGT. V trimming: 6 bases; J trimming: 5 bases; junction bases outside the gene matches: 8. CDR3 length: 15 residues. CDR3 DNA: TGTGCCAGCAGCCAGGGGACAGGGGGCCTTAACGAGCAGTACTTC. It yields the protein CASSQGTGGLNEQYF.

This clonotype was detected a few times. The CDR3 sequence: CASSPDLAGGQGYEQYF. The DNA for the CDR3 is TGCGCCAGCAGCCCCGATCTAGCGGGGGGGCAGGGCTACGAGCAGTACTTC. The J gene is TRBJ2-7, the V gene TRBV5-1; 12 nucleotides match TRBD2. V shed 4 bases and J 3 bases; nucleotides not matched to a gene: 11. CDR3 size: 17 residues. The germline gives CDR1 SGHRS, CDR2 YFSETQ.

This clonotype was observed a few times. This chain connects TRBV3-1 to TRBJ1-1; D remains unclear. CDR1 and CDR2 (germline): LGHDT, YNNKEL (reference sequence). The CDR3 consists of 15 residues. Trimming took 0 bases from V and 5 from J, leaving 13 bases between them. The DNA of the CDR3 is TGTGCCAGCAGCCAAGAATCTCTGGGGAGGACTGAAGCTTTCTTT. Its translation: CASSQESLGRTEAFF.

This clonotype was seen many times. The chain combines TRBV7-2 with TRBJ2-1; 9 bases map to TRBD2. Germline assignment: CDR1 SGHTA and CDR2 FQGNSA. This CDR3 has 15 amino acids. V gave up 6 bases and J gave up 1 base; unmatched junction bases: 4. This CDR3 is CASSFSGSSYNEQFF. CDR3 DNA sequence: TGTGCCAGCAGTTTTAGCGGGAGTTCCTACAATGAGCAGTTCTTC.

This clonotype was counted a few times. J is TRBJ2-1 and V is TRBV12-3 or TRBV12-4; D is unresolved. The CDR3 sequence is 12 residues long. Trimming took off 6 bases at V and 8 bases at J, with 11 bases between the two ends. CDR3 in amino acids: CASSLQRDEQFF. CDR3 sequence (DNA): TGTGCCAGCAGCCTACAAAGAGATGAGCAGTTCTTC.

The sample holds many counts of this clonotype. The chain has TRBV14 and TRBJ2-3, with D tentatively TRBD1 (6 bases). V dropped 5 bases and J dropped 6 bases, with 18 bases sitting between them. This CDR3 region has 15 residues. Germline CDR1 reads SGHDN; CDR2 reads FVKESK. CDR3 DNA sequence: TGTGCCAGCAGCGACGGACAGTCAATATGGGATACGCAGTATTTT. Translated: CASSDGQSIWDTQYF.

V is TRBV3-1 and J is TRBJ1-4; TRBD1 matches 10 bases. The V segment lost 5 bases and the J segment 0 bases; nucleotides outside the gene matches: 9. Germline CDR1 LGHDT, CDR2 YNNKEL (reference sequence). The CDR3 sequence is 18 residues long. CDR3 in DNA: TGTGCCAGCAGCGCAACGGGACAGGGGCTTGCAACTAATGAAAAACTGTTTTTT. It codes for CASSATGQGLATNEKLFF.

The V call is TRBV4-2, the J call TRBJ2-6; 14 nucleotides match TRBD2. From germline, CDR1 is LGHNA and CDR2 YNFKEQ. This CDR3 contains 18 residues. The trim removed 0 bases at V and 2 bases at J, leaving 0 bases unmatched. CDR3 DNA: TGTGCCAGCAGCCAAGAGGGACTAGCGGGAGCTGGGGCCAACGTCCTGACTTTC. Protein sequence: CASSQEGLAGAGANVLTF.

A few counts support this clonotype. V and J are TRBV5-1 and TRBJ1-3, with a tentative D call TRBD1 (5 bases). Trimming took 3 bases from V and 0 from J, leaving 10 bases between them. The CDR3 totals 15 residues. Germline-derived CDR1 and CDR2 are SGHRS and YFSETQ. The CDR3 DNA sequence: TGCGCCAGCAGCTCTCAGGGAAGCTCTGGAAACACCATATATTTT. It codes for CASSSQGSSGNTIYF.

This clonotype was counted between two and nine times. V usage is TRBV19 and J usage is TRBJ2-1; D unresolved. The ends were cut back, 1 base at V and 4 bases at J, with 5 bases in the middle. The CDR3 runs to 13 residues. Looked up from germline, CDR1 is LNHDA and CDR2 is SQIVND (reference sequence). This chain's CDR3 is CASSIGQYNEQFF. The CDR3 nucleotides are TGTGCCAGTAGTATAGGTCAATACAATGAGCAGTTCTTC.

The sample holds a few counts of this clonotype. The chain links TRBV15 to TRBJ2-7; 9 positions match TRBD1. The CDR3 has 15 residues. V shed 1 base and J 2 bases; nucleotides not matched to a gene: 3. Germline V gene sequence: CDR1 LNHNV, CDR2 YYDKDF (reference sequence). The CDR3 sequence: CATSRVGTGTYEQYF. For the CDR3, the DNA is TGTGCCACCAGCAGAGTAGGGACAGGGACCTACGAGCAGTACTTC.

This clonotype has at least ten counts. The V gene is TRBV12-3 or TRBV12-4, the J gene TRBJ2-3; 7 positions match TRBD1. CDR3 size: 15 residues. Unmatched junction bases numbered 6, after V lost 5 bases and J lost 1 base. CDR3 in amino acids: CASSPRGQGTDTQYF. CDR3 DNA: TGTGCCAGCAGTCCCAGAGGACAGGGCACAGATACGCAGTATTTT.

This clonotype appeared many times. The chain employs TRBV3-1 and TRBJ1-1, with D unclear. CDR1 is LGHDT and CDR2 is YNNKEL in the germline V gene (reference sequence). The V gene lost 0 bases and the J gene lost 1 base, with 6 bases spanning the gap. The CDR3 is 14 residues long. This CDR3 reads CASSQDLGNTEAFF. DNA of the CDR3: TGTGCCAGCAGCCAAGATTTGGGGAACACTGAAGCTTTCTTT.